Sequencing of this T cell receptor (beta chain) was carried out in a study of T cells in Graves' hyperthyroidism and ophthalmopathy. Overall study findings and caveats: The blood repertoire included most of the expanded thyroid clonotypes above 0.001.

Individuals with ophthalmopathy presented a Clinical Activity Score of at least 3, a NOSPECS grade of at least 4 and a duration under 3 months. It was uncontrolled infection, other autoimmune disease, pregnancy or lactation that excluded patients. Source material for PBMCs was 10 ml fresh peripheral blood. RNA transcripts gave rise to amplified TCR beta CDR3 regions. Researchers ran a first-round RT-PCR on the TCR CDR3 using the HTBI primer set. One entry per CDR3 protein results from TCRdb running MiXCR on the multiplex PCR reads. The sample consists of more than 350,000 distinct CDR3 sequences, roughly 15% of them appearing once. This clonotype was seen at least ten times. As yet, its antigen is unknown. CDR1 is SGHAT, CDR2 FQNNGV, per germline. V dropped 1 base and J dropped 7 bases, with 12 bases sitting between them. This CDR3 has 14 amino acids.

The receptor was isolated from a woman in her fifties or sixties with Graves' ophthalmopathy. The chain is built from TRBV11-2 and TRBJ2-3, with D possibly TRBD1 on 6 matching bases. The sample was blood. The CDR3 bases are TGTGCCAGCAGCTTAGGGCTGGGGGCGTATACGCAGTATTTT. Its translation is CASSLGLGAYTQYF.